This TCR beta chain appears in the sequencing data of a study of T cells in Graves' hyperthyroidism and ophthalmopathy. On the study more broadly: Once the initial diagnosis was made, peripheral blood was obtained before any treatment.

This clonotype was seen repeatedly, ten times or more. What it binds is unknown. There are 14 residues in the CDR3. Germline V gene lookup returns CDR1 LNHDA and CDR2 SQIVND (reference sequence). V dropped 6 bases and J dropped 4; count of bases not matched to a gene: 5. Amplified TCR beta CDR3 regions derived from RNA transcripts. The TCR CDR3 first-round RT-PCR relied on the HTBI primer set. A single record per CDR3 protein comes from TCRdb applying MiXCR to the multiplex PCR reads. The sample shows around 690,000 distinct CDR3 sequences, roughly a sixth of them seen only once. Stable Graves' hyperthyroidism meant no ophthalmopathy progression within 18 months. The authors obtained PBMCs from over 7.5 ml of fresh peripheral blood. Study-level findings and limits: Ophthalmopathy got predicted by the model a median 6.5 months before its onset.

This clonotype originated in a man aged 50 to 60 with Graves' hyperthyroidism. Material for sequencing was blood. This chain links TRBV19 with TRBJ2-7; 11 bases line up with TRBD1. The CDR3 bases are TGTGCCAGTAGAGCGGACAGGGGGCCATACGAGCAGTACTTC. Its translation: CASRADRGPYEQYF.